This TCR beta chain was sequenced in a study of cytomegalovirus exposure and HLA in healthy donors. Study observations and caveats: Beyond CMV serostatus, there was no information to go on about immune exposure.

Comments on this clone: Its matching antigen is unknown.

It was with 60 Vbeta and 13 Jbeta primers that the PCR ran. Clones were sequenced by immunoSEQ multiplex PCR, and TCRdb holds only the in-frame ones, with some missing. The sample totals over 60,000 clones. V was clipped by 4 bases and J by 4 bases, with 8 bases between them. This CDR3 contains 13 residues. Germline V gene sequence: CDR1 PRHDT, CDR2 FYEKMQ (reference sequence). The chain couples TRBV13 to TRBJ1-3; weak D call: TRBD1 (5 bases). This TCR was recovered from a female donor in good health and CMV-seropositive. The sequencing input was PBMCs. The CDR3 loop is CASSSRGGNTIYF. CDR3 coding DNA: TGTGCCAGCAGCTCTCGGGGGGGAAACACCATATATTTT.